Reported below is one T cell receptor (beta chain). The V gene end was trimmed by 7 bases and the J gene end by 4 bases; junction bases not matched to a gene: 15. CDR1 and CDR2 from the germline V gene are SNHLY and FYNNEI. The CDR3 has 17 amino acids. The sample comes from a study of control samples from healthy donors and cancer patients. Generated by immunoSEQ multiplex PCR, the TCRdb table keeps only in-frame clones and is missing some. Among 90,000 or so clones listed, 86% were seen once. V usage is TRBV2 and J usage is TRBJ1-2, with 10 bases that match TRBD1. The clonotype was recovered from a woman between 45 and 60 years old in good health. The specimen sequenced was blood. CDR3: CASKGRDRGVGGYGYTF. The DNA for the CDR3 is TGTGCCAGCAAGGGTCGGGACAGGGGAGTCGGGGGCTATGGCTACACCTTC.